The rows below give T cell receptor beta chains drawn from one sample of a study of CD8 T cells in Susac syndrome. TCRdb used MiXCR to reprocess the immunoSEQ multiplex PCR reads, holding one entry per CDR3 protein. The sample has hundreds of thousands of distinct CDR3 sequences, roughly 85% seen once; the top ten hold around 0.2%. Sequencing was done on a sample of CD8+ T cells from PBMCs. All receptors derive from a human donor with multiple sclerosis. Each CDR3 is given with its conserved first and last residue. A D gene is named only where the DNA matches it firmly. Size values are once, few and many counts, or a class for expanded clones, and some rows have none.

V gene	D gene	J gene	clone size	CDR3 DNA	CDR3 protein
TRBV9	NA	TRBJ2-7	NA	TGTGCCAGCAGCGTATCGGAGGGTGGTGACATCACCTACGAGCAGTACTTC	CASSVSEGGDITYEQYF
TRBV7-9	TRBD2	TRBJ2-7	NA	TGTGCCAGCAGCGGGGTCGGACTAGCGGCCTACGAGCAGTACTTC	CASSGVGLAAYEQYF
TRBV29-1	TRBD1	TRBJ2-7	NA	TGCAGCGTTTTTACAGGGGTCTCCTACGAGCAGTACTTC	CSVFTGVSYEQYF
TRBV9	NA	TRBJ1-1	NA	TGTGCCAGCAGCGTAGCAGACAACACTGAAGCTTTCTTT	CASSVADNTEAFF
TRBV29-1	NA	TRBJ2-1	NA	TGCAGCGTGTGGGAGTCGGATGAGCAGTTCTTC	CSVWESDEQFF
TRBV4-3	TRBD1	TRBJ1-1	NA	TGCGCCAGCAGCCAAGGGGGCAGGGGGAGCACTGAAGCTTTCTTT	CASSQGGRGSTEAFF
TRBV7-9	NA	TRBJ1-1	NA	TGTGCCAGCCGCGAGGGTAGGGGGAACACTGAAGCTTTCTTT	CASREGRGNTEAFF
TRBV11-2	NA	TRBJ2-1	once	TGTGCCAGCAGCCCACTAGAGGTTGAGCAGTTCTTC	CASSPLEVEQFF
TRBV7-8	NA	TRBJ1-1	NA	TGTGCCAGCAGCTTAAGAAACATGAACACTGAAGCTTTCTTT	CASSLRNMNTEAFF
TRBV7-7	TRBD2	TRBJ2-5	once	TGTGCCAGCAGCTTAAGGGGACTAGCAACAGTCCAAGAGACCCAGTACTTC	CASSLRGLATVQETQYF
TRBV28	TRBD1	TRBJ2-5	NA	TGTGCCAGCAGTGGGACAGGACAGGGGGCGTTTGAGACCCAGTACTTC	CASSGTGQGAFETQYF
TRBV30	NA	TRBJ2-7	NA	TGTGCCTGCGTTGACCTGGGTGGACACGAGCAGTACTTC	CACVDLGGHEQYF
TRBV4-3	TRBD2	TRBJ2-1	NA	TGCGCCAGCAGCCGGACTAGCGGAGACAATGAGCAGTTCTTC	CASSRTSGDNEQFF
TRBV6-6	TRBD1	TRBJ1-2	NA	TGTGCCAGCAGTTACTCGATGACAGGGGAGAAGGATGGCTACACCTTC	CASSYSMTGEKDGYTF
TRBV3-1	NA	TRBJ1-2	NA	TGTGCCAGCACCCCACTAGACGGTTATGGCTACACCTTC	CASTPLDGYGYTF
TRBV4-3	TRBD1	TRBJ2-7	NA	TGCGCCAGCAGCCAAGACCACGGGACAGGGTACGAGCAGTACTTC	CASSQDHGTGYEQYF
TRBV7-9	TRBD2	TRBJ2-3	few	TGTGCCAGCAGTTCTGGACTAGCGGGAACAGATACGCAGTATTTT	CASSSGLAGTDTQYF
TRBV10-3	NA	TRBJ2-3	NA	TGTGCCATCAGTGAGGGTTGGACTAGCACAGATACGCAGTATTTT	CAISEGWTSTDTQYF